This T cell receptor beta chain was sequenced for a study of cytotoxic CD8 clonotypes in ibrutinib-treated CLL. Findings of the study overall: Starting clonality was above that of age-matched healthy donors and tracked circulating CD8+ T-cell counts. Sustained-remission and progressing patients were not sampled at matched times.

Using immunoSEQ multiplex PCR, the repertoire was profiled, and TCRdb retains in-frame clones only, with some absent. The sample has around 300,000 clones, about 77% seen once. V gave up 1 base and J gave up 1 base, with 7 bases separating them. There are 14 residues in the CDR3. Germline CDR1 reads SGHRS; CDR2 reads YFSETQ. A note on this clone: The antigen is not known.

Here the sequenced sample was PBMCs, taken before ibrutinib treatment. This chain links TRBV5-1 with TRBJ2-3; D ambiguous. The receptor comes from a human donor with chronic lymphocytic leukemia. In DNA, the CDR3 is TGCGCCAGCAGCTTGTTGCTGGGCACAGATACGCAGTATTTT. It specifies CASSLLLGTDTQYF. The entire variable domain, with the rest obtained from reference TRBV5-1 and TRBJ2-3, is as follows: KAGVTQTPRYLIKTRGQQVTLSCSPISGHRSVSWYQQTPGQGLQFLFEYFSETQRNKGNFPGRFSGRQFSNSRSEMNVSTLELGDSALYLCASSLLLGTDTQYFGPGTRLTVL.